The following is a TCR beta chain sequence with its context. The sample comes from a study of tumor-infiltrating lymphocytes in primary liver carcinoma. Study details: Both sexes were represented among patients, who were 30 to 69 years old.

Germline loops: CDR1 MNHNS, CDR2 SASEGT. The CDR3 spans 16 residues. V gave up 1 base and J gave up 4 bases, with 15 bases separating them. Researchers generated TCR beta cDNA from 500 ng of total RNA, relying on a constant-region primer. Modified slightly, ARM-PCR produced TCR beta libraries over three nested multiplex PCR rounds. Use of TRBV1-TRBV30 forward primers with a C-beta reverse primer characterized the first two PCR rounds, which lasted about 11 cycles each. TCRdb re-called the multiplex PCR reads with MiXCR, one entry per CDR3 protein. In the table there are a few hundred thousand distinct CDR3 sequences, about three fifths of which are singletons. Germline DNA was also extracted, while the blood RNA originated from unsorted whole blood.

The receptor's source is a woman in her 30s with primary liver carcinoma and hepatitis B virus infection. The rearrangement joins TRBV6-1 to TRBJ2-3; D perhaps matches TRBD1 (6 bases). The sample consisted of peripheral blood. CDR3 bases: TGTGCCAGCAGTGAAGTACAGGGACGGGTGGCAGATACGCAGTATTTT. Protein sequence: CASSEVQGRVADTQYF.